A selection of T cell receptor beta chains follows, all from one sample in a study of CD8+ T cells in alopecia areata. Clones were read by immunoSEQ multiplex PCR, and TCRdb kept only the in-frame ones, dropping some. The table records tens of thousands of clones, just over 70% of them present only once. Here the sequenced sample was CD8+ T cells sorted from blood, taken at approximately week 45, from a patient treated with tofacitinib. Receptors originate from a human donor with alopecia areata. CDR3s include the opening cysteine and the closing phenylalanine or tryptophan. D genes are given only for firm matches.

.,TRBJ1-1,TRBV5-1,TGCGCCAGCAGCTTTAGCGGGAACACTGAAGCTTTCTTT,CASSFSGNTEAFF
.,TRBJ1-2,TRBV19,TGTGCCAGTAAAGGGACGCCGAACTATGGCTACACCTTC,CASKGTPNYGYTF
.,TRBJ1-1,TRBV11-2,TGTGCCAGCAGCTACATGAACACTGAAGCTTTCTTT,CASSYMNTEAFF
.,TRBJ1-1,TRBV9,TGTGCCAGCAGCGTAGGGATGTTCACTGAAGCTTTCTTT,CASSVGMFTEAFF
.,TRBJ1-2,TRBV7-8,TGTGCCAGCAGCCTGATAGACGGGAACTATGGCTACACCTTC,CASSLIDGNYGYTF
.,TRBJ2-3,TRBV27,TGTGCCAGTAGCGGATACACAGATACGCAGTATTTT,CASSGYTDTQYF
TRBD1,TRBJ2-1,TRBV5-4,TGTGCCAGCAGAGCTGAAGGACAGGCCAATGAGCAGTTCTTC,CASRAEGQANEQFF
TRBD1,TRBJ1-4,TRBV11-2,TGTGCCAGCAGCACGACGACAGGGTCTGCAACTAATGAAAAACTGTTTTTT,CASSTTTGSATNEKLFF
TRBD1,TRBJ1-1,TRBV29-1,TGCAGCGTTGAAGCCAGGGGGCCCGAAGCTTTCTTT,CSVEARGPEAFF
.,TRBJ1-1,TRBV7-9,TGTGCCAGCAGCTTTAACAGCAACACTGAAGCTTTCTTT,CASSFNSNTEAFF
.,TRBJ1-1,TRBV29-1,TGCAGCGTTGTGAGGGGAACTGAAGCTTTCTTT,CSVVRGTEAFF
TRBD1,TRBJ1-2,TRBV9,TGTGCCAGCAGCGTATCCGGGACAGGAGACTATGGCTACACCTTC,CASSVSGTGDYGYTF
.,TRBJ1-2,TRBV10-3,TGTGCCATCAGGACAGTAAACTATGGCTACACCTTC,CAIRTVNYGYTF
TRBD2,TRBJ2-1,TRBV2,TGTGCCAGCAGGGATAGCGGGGGGAGCTCCTACAATGAGCAGTTCTTC,CASRDSGGSSYNEQFF